The rows below give T cell receptor beta chains drawn from one sample of a study of shared clonotypes between healthy human individuals. Method: immunoSEQ multiplex PCR; TCRdb's copy keeps in-frame clones and lacks some. The data show around 2.5 million clones, with approximately 93% seen just once and approximately 0.36% held by the top ten. Sequenced input: naive CD4+ T cells from PBMCs. Receptors were obtained from a man aged 18 to 35 in good health. Some clones in this sample may be carry-over from other donors' samples. Both conserved end residues are trimmed from each CDR3.

j_call,v_call,cdr3_aa
TRBJ2-3,TRBV6-1,ASSDWARRGDTQY
NA,TRBV7-3,ASSPTGGSYEQY
TRBJ2-1,TRBV29-1,SVAPGHNEQF
TRBJ2-1,TRBV2,ASSENSPLVNEQF
TRBJ2-5,TRBV9,ASSVAETQY
TRBJ2-1,TRBV6-6,ASSSGALTGNEQF
TRBJ2-2,TRBV4-2,ASSQDPSGWRGGGELF
TRBJ1-2,TRBV28,ASSLDGPSYGYT
TRBJ1-2,TRBV7-2,ASSLPGQGGYGYT
TRBJ2-4,TRBV5-8,ASSMTGWTTIIAKNIQY
TRBJ2-5,TRBV6-5,ASSSNRGRETQY
TRBJ2-1,TRBV5-1,ASSPSGASSYNEQF
TRBJ2-2,TRBV5-1,ASSPVSGANTGELF
TRBJ2-3,TRBV10-1,ASRGSSRGDTQY
TRBJ1-5,TRBV19,ASSRRDRGNQPQH
NA,TRBV10-3,AISGGGWDYEQY
TRBJ1-5,TRBV7-2,ASSLVVTGGNQPQH
TRBJ2-2,TRBV19,ASSIQGPGTGELF
TRBJ1-4,TRBV30,AWGSVEKLF
TRBJ2-2,TRBV2,ASSDGLPGELF
TRBJ2-5,TRBV14,ASSQLRQQETQY
TRBJ1-1,TRBV7-8,ASSLDGAGKAF
TRBJ2-4,TRBV19,ASRGLAGPSTTAKNIQY
TRBJ1-1,TRBV25-1,ASSEDLADTEAF
TRBJ2-1,TRBV6-5,ASSYVGDGEQF
TRBJ2-2,TRBV18,ASSPNSYTGELF
TRBJ1-5,TRBV28,ASNLGPSRGQPQH